The sequence of this TCR beta chain was determined in a study of T cell responses to AZD1222 COVID-19 vaccine. CDR3 size: 11 residues. V was clipped by 0 bases and J by 6 bases, with 5 bases between them. Germline V gene sequence: CDR1 DFQATT, CDR2 SNEGSKA (reference sequence). Study-wide results and caveats: Unmutated variant regions are reportedly targeted by nearly half of spike-specific TCRs. Rises in breadth and depth of Spike-specific TCRs came after two AZD1222 doses.

Sequencing was performed with immunoSEQ multiplex PCR; in TCRdb, only in-frame clones are kept and a portion is missing. The sample has about 64,000 clones, about 90% seen once. As to this clone: What it binds is unknown.

The chain uses TRBV20-1 and TRBJ1-1; no reliable D call. The sequence was collected from an adult who received the MenACWY meningococcal vaccine as a control. This sample comprised peripheral blood, obtained 28 days after the second dose of the MenACWY control vaccine. DNA of the CDR3: TGCAGTGCTAGAGATCCCGCTGAAGCTTTCTTT. Protein product: CSARDPAEAFF.